Below are 12 T cell receptor beta chains sequenced from a single sample in a study of siplizumab effects on memory and regulatory T cells. The method was immunoSEQ multiplex PCR; TCRdb's version includes in-frame clones alone and lacks a portion of them. In the table there are more than 85,000 clones, about 90% of which are singletons. Sample: CD4+ T cells sorted from blood. Receptor source: a human donor in good health.

V and J are TRBV30 and TRBJ2-7, with 12 bases that match TRBD2. CDR1 is GTSNPN, CDR2 SVGIG, per germline (reference sequence). There are 16 residues in the CDR3. Unmatched junction bases numbered 11, after V lost 3 bases and J lost 5 bases. CDR3 nucleotide sequence: TGTGCCTGGAGAGCTAGCGGGAGGGTTCCCGGCGACGAGCAGTACTTC. Translating gives CAWRASGRVPGDEQYF.

A single count supports this clone. The chain combines TRBV4-1 with TRBJ1-5, with 7 positions matching TRBD1. Germline V lookup: CDR1 MGHRA, CDR2 YSYEKL. V shed 0 bases and J 2 bases; nucleotides not matched to a gene: 1. The CDR3 is made up of 15 amino acids. As DNA, the CDR3 is TGCGCCAGCAGCCAAGAGACAGGGCGCAATCAGCCCCAGCATTTT. Residues: CASSQETGRNQPQHF.

This clone showed up just once. V is TRBV5-1 and J is TRBJ2-1, with D maybe TRBD2 (5 bases). CDR1 is SGHRS and CDR2 is YFSETQ in the germline V gene. The V gene lost 0 bases and the J gene lost 8 bases, with 15 bases spanning the gap. The CDR3 loop spans 15 amino acids. The CDR3 sequence: CASSLGATGSYEQFF. The DNA of the CDR3 is TGCGCCAGCAGCTTGGGGGCCACGGGGTCATATGAGCAGTTCTTC.

The V and J genes are TRBV10-1 and TRBJ2-3; D may be TRBD1 (5 bases). In germline, CDR1 is WNHNN, CDR2 SYGVQD (reference sequence). Trimming removed 2 bases at V and 4 bases at J, with 13 bases between. This CDR3 has 15 residues. The CDR3 DNA reads as TGCGCCAGCAGTGAGGAAGCAGGGTCTCCAGATACGCAGTATTTT. It specifies CASSEEAGSPDTQYF.

V is TRBV14 and J is TRBJ2-3, with TRBD1 identical over 8 bases. The CDR3 loop spans 15 amino acids. Trimming took 6 bases from V and 3 from J; bases not matched to a gene: 8. Germline CDR1 SGHDN, CDR2 FVKESK. The CDR3 sequence is CASSPMTGATDTQYF. CDR3 sequence (DNA): TGTGCCAGCAGTCCTATGACAGGGGCAACAGATACGCAGTATTTT. The entire variable domain, with the rest obtained from reference TRBV14 and TRBJ2-3, is as follows: EAGVTQFPSHSVIEKGQTVTLRCDPISGHDNLYWYRRVMGKEIKFLLHFVKESKQDESGMPNNRFLAERTGGTYSTLKVQPAELEDSGVYFCASSPMTGATDTQYFGPGTRLTVL.

This sequence joins TRBV12-5 and TRBJ2-3; D gene unclear. This CDR3 is 13 amino acids long. V was pared by 8 bases and J by 1 base, with 10 bases between. Germline V CDR1 and CDR2: LGHNT, FRNRAP. CDR3 sequence reads: CASLASGTDTQYF. For the CDR3, the DNA is TGTGCTAGTCTGGCGAGCGGCACAGATACGCAGTATTTT. The entire variable domain, with the rest obtained from reference TRBV12-5 and TRBJ2-3, is as follows: DARVTQTPRHKVTEMGQEVTMRCQPILGHNTVFWYRQTMMQGLELLAYFRNRAPLDDSGMPKDRFSAEMPDATLATLKIQPSEPRDSAVYFCASLASGTDTQYFGPGTRLTVL.

The V gene is TRBV5-8, the J gene TRBJ2-2, with a tentative D call TRBD2 (5 bases). The CDR3 contains 14 residues. Germline V gene sequence: CDR1 SGHTS, CDR2 YDEGEE. V was trimmed by 0 bases and J by 6 bases, leaving 9 bases between them. The CDR3 reads CASSLERAAGELFF. The DNA for the CDR3 is TGTGCCAGCAGCTTGGAGAGGGCCGCCGGGGAGCTGTTTTTT.

The J gene is TRBJ2-5, the V gene TRBV19, with D hard to call. Germline CDR1 is LNHDA and CDR2 is SQIVND (reference sequence). The length of the CDR3 is 15 residues. With 3 bases removed from V and 0 bases from J, the gap between germline ends came to 11 bases. This CDR3 reads CASSMAGRNQETQYF. The DNA of the CDR3 is TGTGCCAGTAGTATGGCCGGCAGAAACCAAGAGACCCAGTACTTC.

The chain carries TRBV5-6 and TRBJ1-5; D remains unclear. CDR1 is SGHDT and CDR2 is YYEEEE in the germline V gene. The CDR3 runs to 14 residues. Trimming took off 0 bases at V and 3 bases at J, with 7 bases between the two ends. In nucleotides, the CDR3 is TGTGCCAGCAGCTTGGGCCAGAACAATCAGCCCCAGCATTTT. This translates into CASSLGQNNQPQHF. The full variable domain, rest sourced from reference TRBV5-6 and TRBJ1-5, is DAGVTQSPTHLIKTRGQQVTLRCSPKSGHDTVSWYQQALGQGPQFIFQYYEEEERQRGNFPDRFSGHQFPNYSSELNVNALLLGDSALYLCASSLGQNNQPQHFGDGTRLSIL.

CDR3 sequence: CASSVAPAGTVYGYTF. The CDR3 DNA reads TGTGCCAGCAGCGTAGCCCCAGCGGGGACAGTATATGGCTACACCTTC. This rearrangement joins TRBV9 to TRBJ1-2, with TRBD1 identical over 7 bases. The CDR3 loop spans 16 amino acids. Germline V CDR1 and CDR2: SGDLS, YYNGEE. J was trimmed by 5 bases and V by 0 bases; bases with no gene match: 10.

The J gene is TRBJ2-7, the V gene TRBV27, with 7 bases matching TRBD2. Germline trimming cut 5 bases from V and 6 bases from J; bases unmatched to any gene: 13. Per the germline V gene, CDR1 is MNHEY and CDR2 is SMNVEV (reference sequence). CDR3 size: 15 residues. The CDR3: CASSPLKRGRSEQYF. DNA for the CDR3: TGTGCCAGCAGTCCCCTCAAGCGGGGAAGATCCGAGCAGTACTTC.

This sequence joins TRBV6-1 and TRBJ1-3, with 7 bases that match TRBD1. Germline assignment: CDR1 MNHNS and CDR2 SASEGT. With V trimmed by 3 bases and J by 4 bases, 9 bases remained unmatched. The CDR3 sequence is 16 residues long. CDR3 DNA sequence: TGTGCCAGCAGTGACGGTTGGACAGGAGGGGGAAACACCATATATTTT. Translated: CASSDGWTGGGNTIYF.